Presented here are 23 T cell receptor beta chains from one specimen sequenced in a study of cytomegalovirus exposure and HLA in healthy donors. TCRdb keeps only in-frame clones here, not all; method: immunoSEQ multiplex PCR. This table holds approximately 98,000 clones, approximately 85% found once. The sample taken for sequencing was PBMCs. The receptors here all came from a woman aged 18-35 years in good health and CMV-seronegative.

V and J are TRBV10-3 and TRBJ1-2, with a tentative D call TRBD1 (6 bases). Per the germline V gene, CDR1 is ENHRY and CDR2 is SYGVKD. The CDR3 is 15 amino acids. Trimming removed 2 bases from V and 4 bases from J, with 14 bases in between. CDR3 sequence (DNA): TGTGCCATCAGTGAGCCCGAACAGGGCCTCTATGGCTACACCTTC. Protein: CAISEPEQGLYGYTF.

The chain employs TRBV27 and TRBJ1-1; perhaps TRBD1 as D (5 bases). Trimming stripped 10 bases from V and 10 bases from J, with 16 bases between. The CDR3 is 11 residues long. CDR1 MNHEY and CDR2 SMNVEV come from the germline V gene (reference sequence). The CDR3 bases are TGTGCCACCACCGGGGGGTCCGGAGCTTTCTTT. Protein product: CATTGGSGAFF.

This sequence joins TRBV7-2 and TRBJ2-1; D is possibly TRBD1 (5 bases). Trimming removed 0 bases at V and 7 bases at J, with 10 bases between. The CDR3 contains 14 residues. Per the germline V gene, CDR1 is SGHTA and CDR2 is FQGNSA. DNA for the CDR3: TGTGCCAGCAGCTTAGCTGGCAGGGTGAATGAGCAGTTCTTC. Translating it yields CASSLAGRVNEQFF.

This chain links TRBV9 with TRBJ2-7; 9 nucleotides match TRBD2. The CDR3 consists of 14 residues. Germline V gene data show CDR1 as SGDLS and CDR2 as YYNGEE. The V and J ends lost 4 bases and 2 bases, in that order; junction bases with no gene match: 4. CDR3 sequence: CASSPSSGAYEQYF. The CDR3 nucleotides are TGTGCCAGCAGCCCTTCTAGCGGGGCCTACGAGCAGTACTTC.

Note on this clone: The same CDR3 can be traced to other DNA sequences in this sample. The chain couples TRBV30 to TRBJ1-3; 9 nucleotides align to TRBD1. Losses at the gene ends were 3 bases for V and 7 bases for J; bases not matched to a gene: 4. The CDR3 runs to 13 residues. The germline V gene encodes CDR1 GTSNPN and CDR2 SVGIG (reference sequence). The CDR3 nucleotides read TGTGCCTGGAGCCCAGGGACAGGGAACACCATATATTTT. Its translation: CAWSPGTGNTIYF. The full variable domain, with the rest looked up from reference TRBV30 and TRBJ1-3, is SQTIHQWPATLVQPVGSPLSLECTVEGTSNPNLYWYRQAAGRGLQLLFYSVGIGQISSEVPQNLSASRPQDRQFILSSKKLLLSDSGFYLCAWSPGTGNTIYFGEGSWLTVV.

This chain links TRBV13 with TRBJ2-2; TRBD1 is a possible D gene (5 bases). Germline CDR1 is PRHDT and CDR2 is FYEKMQ (reference sequence). This CDR3 is 16 amino acids long. Trimming took 0 bases from V and 4 from J, leaving 12 bases between them. This chain's CDR3 is CASSLGRVVGTGELFF. DNA of the CDR3: TGTGCCAGCAGCTTAGGCAGGGTTGTGGGCACCGGGGAGCTGTTTTTT.

The sample holds a few counts of this clone. This chain joins TRBV11-2 and TRBJ2-7; D possibly corresponds to TRBD1 (6 bases). The CDR3 totals 15 residues. V was trimmed by 4 bases and J by 3 bases, leaving 16 bases between them. Germline V gives CDR1 SGHAT, CDR2 FQNNGV. CDR3 DNA: TGTGCCAGCAGCTCACCGCTGGACAGCAACTACGAGCAGTACTTC. It codes for CASSSPLDSNYEQYF.

This rearrangement joins TRBV7-3 to TRBJ2-7; weak D call: TRBD2 (5 bases). Trimming removed 0 bases from V and 2 bases from J, with 5 bases in between. The CDR3 is 13 residues long. CDR1 and CDR2 (germline): SGHTA, FQGTGA. The CDR3: CASSLTGAYEQYF. The CDR3 DNA reads as TGTGCCAGCAGCTTAACCGGGGCCTACGAGCAGTACTTC.

This chain links TRBV25-1 with TRBJ1-1, with D hard to call. Germline CDR1 is MGHDK and CDR2 is SYGVNS. V lost 1 base, J lost 5 bases, and 14 bases lay in between. The CDR3 runs 15 residues. Here the CDR3 DNA reads TGTGCCAGCAGTGAATTAAAGAAGGGAGGTACTGAAGCTTTCTTT. This translates into CASSELKKGGTEAFF.

The chain has TRBV7-9 and TRBJ2-7; a weak D match, TRBD1 (6 bases). Germline CDR1 is SEHNR and CDR2 is FQNEAQ (reference sequence). Trimming took 1 base from V and 3 from J, leaving 13 bases between them. The CDR3 is 15 residues long. The CDR3 region is CASSLVGTQDYEQYF. The CDR3 DNA reads as TGTGCCAGCAGCTTAGTGGGGACACAGGACTACGAGCAGTACTTC.

This clone was recorded only once. V usage is TRBV2 and J usage is TRBJ2-7, with a tentative D call TRBD2 (6 bases). Germline lookup yields CDR1 SNHLY and CDR2 FYNNEI. V was cut by 8 bases and J by 1 base, with 15 bases left in between. The CDR3 consists of 14 residues. CDR3 protein: CASLLRAGSYEQYF. CDR3 nucleotide sequence: TGTGCCAGCCTTTTACGGGCGGGATCCTACGAGCAGTACTTC. The entire variable domain, with the rest obtained from reference TRBV2 and TRBJ2-7, is as follows: EPEVTQTPSHQVTQMGQEVILRCVPISNHLYFYWYRQILGQKVEFLVSFYNNEISEKSEIFDDQFSVERPDGSNFTLKIRSTKLEDSAMYFCASLLRAGSYEQYFGPGTRLTVT.

V gene TRBV2 combines with J gene TRBJ1-6, with unresolved D. Germline CDR1 is SNHLY and CDR2 is FYNNEI. The V end lost 2 bases, the J end lost 12 bases, and 5 bases lay between the germline ends. The CDR3 totals 11 residues. The CDR3 bases are TGTGCCAGCAGTGAAACTGGACCCCTCCACTTT. Residues: CASSETGPLHF.

This rearrangement joins TRBV28 to TRBJ1-5; weak D call: TRBD1 (5 bases). The CDR3 sequence is 17 residues long. The V and J ends lost 3 bases and 4 bases respectively, with 19 bases between them. CDR1 is MDHEN and CDR2 is SYDVKM in the germline V gene. CDR3 nucleotide sequence: TGTGCCAGCAGTTTCCCCCATCGACAGAGAGAAAATCAGCCCCAGCATTTT. It yields the protein CASSFPHRQRENQPQHF.

This clone was recorded once. The chain employs TRBV23-1 and TRBJ1-5, with a tentative D call TRBD1 (5 bases). TRBV23-1 belongs to the ORF category, with a function that is uncertain. Between the trimmed V and J ends, which lost 0 bases and 0 bases, there was a span of 12 bases. The CDR3 extends over 17 amino acids. The CDR3 reads CASSQSDDSYSNQPQHF. The CDR3 DNA follows: TGCGCCAGCAGTCAATCGGATGACAGTTATAGCAATCAGCCCCAGCATTTT.

The V and J genes are TRBV25-1 and TRBJ2-7, with D possibly being TRBD1 (6 bases). This CDR3 has 15 residues. The V end lost 2 bases, the J end lost 6 bases, and 17 bases lay between the germline ends. CDR1 is MGHDK, CDR2 SYGVNS, per germline. This CDR3 reads CASSEVGAGAGEQYF. The CDR3 nucleotides are TGTGCCAGCAGTGAAGTGGGGGCAGGGGCGGGCGAGCAGTACTTC.

This sequence joins TRBV19 and TRBJ2-7; no firm D call. This CDR3 has 11 residues. In germline, CDR1 is LNHDA, CDR2 SQIVND (reference sequence). V was shortened by 3 bases and J by 3 bases, with 3 bases between the two germline ends. Here the CDR3 DNA reads TGTGCCAGTAGTATCGGCTACGAGCAGTACTTC. Protein sequence: CASSIGYEQYF.

The chain uses TRBV6-5 and TRBJ2-1; TRBD2 matches 10 bases. Germline V gene sequence: CDR1 MNHEY, CDR2 SVGAGI. This CDR3 has 14 amino acids. Trimming took 6 bases from V and 5 from J; bases not matched to a gene: 4. This chain's CDR3 is CASRSSGGHNEQFF. For the CDR3, the DNA is TGTGCCAGCAGGTCTAGCGGGGGTCACAATGAGCAGTTCTTC.

This chain links TRBV19 with TRBJ1-4, with D perhaps matching TRBD1 (5 bases). V shed 3 bases and J shed 8 bases, with 13 bases lying between them. The CDR3 sequence is 14 residues long. Germline-derived CDR1 and CDR2 are LNHDA and SQIVND (reference sequence). The CDR3, as DNA: TGTGCCAGTAGTATTGGCCAGGGAGGGGAAAAACTGTTTTTT. Its translation: CASSIGQGGEKLFF.

J is TRBJ1-2 and V is TRBV19; TRBD1 aligns across 8 bases. Germline CDR1 LNHDA, CDR2 SQIVND (reference sequence). The CDR3 consists of 13 residues. The V segment lost 3 bases and the J segment 5 bases; nucleotides outside the gene matches: 2. CDR3 sequence reads: CASSMTGEYGYTF. The CDR3 DNA reads as TGTGCCAGTAGTATGACAGGGGAGTATGGCTACACCTTC. The full variable domain, its missing parts supplied by reference TRBV19 and TRBJ1-2, is DGGITQSPKYLFRKEGQNVTLSCEQNLNHDAMYWYRQDPGQGLRLIYYSQIVNDFQKGDIAEGYSVSREKKESFPLTVTSAQKNPTAFYLCASSMTGEYGYTFGSGTRLTVV.

This chain joins TRBV7-2 and TRBJ2-3, with 14 bases identical to TRBD2. Germline V gene lookup returns CDR1 SGHTA and CDR2 FQGNSA. CDR3 length: 16 amino acids. With V trimmed by 3 bases and J by 1 base, 0 bases remained unmatched. As DNA, the CDR3 is TGTGCCAGCAGCTTGGGACTAGCGGGGGGCACAGATACGCAGTATTTT. Protein product: CASSLGLAGGTDTQYF.

The chain joins TRBV6-4 to TRBJ1-5; D call uncertain. V gave up 11 bases and J gave up 4 bases, with 15 bases separating them. The length of the CDR3 is 13 residues. Germline assignment: CDR1 MRHNA and CDR2 SNTAGT. This CDR3 reads CAGPRQLNQPQHF. The DNA of the CDR3 is TGTGCCGGGCCCAGGCAGTTAAATCAGCCCCAGCATTTT.

The rearrangement uses TRBV7-3 and TRBJ1-1; D unresolved. The CDR3 is 14 amino acids. Trimming stripped 1 base from V and 4 bases from J, with 10 bases between. The germline CDR1 and CDR2 sequences are SGHTA and FQGTGA. The CDR3 nucleotides are TGTGCCAGCAGCTTAATGTACACCATCACTGAAGCTTTCTTT. Translating gives CASSLMYTITEAFF.

This chain connects TRBV2 to TRBJ1-5, with D perhaps TRBD1 (5 bases). The CDR3 contains 12 residues. Trimming removed 8 bases from V and 4 bases from J, with 9 bases in between. Germline values: CDR1 SNHLY, CDR2 FYNNEI. CDR3 DNA sequence: TGTGCCAGCGCTGGGGGGAATCAGCCCCAGCATTTT. Translating gives CASAGGNQPQHF.